One and the same sample provided the 14 T cell receptor beta chains below, sequenced in a study of T cell responses to AZD1222 COVID-19 vaccine. Libraries were prepared by immunoSEQ multiplex PCR; TCRdb keeps only in-frame clonotypes and omits some of them. The top ten hold about 1.6% of the sample, which has 170,000 or so clones, 90% seen once. The specimen was peripheral blood, collected on day 0 of AZD1222 vaccination. These receptors all stem from an adult in good health.

The chain uses TRBV6-5 and TRBJ1-4; D is perhaps TRBD1 (5 bases). The V end was cut by 2 bases, the J end by 5 bases, with 9 bases between. From germline, CDR1 is MNHEY and CDR2 SVGAGI. This CDR3 spans 14 amino acids. CDR3 sequence reads: CASSYGRENEKLFF. The CDR3 coding sequence is TGTGCCAGCAGTTACGGCAGGGAGAATGAAAAACTGTTTTTT.

J is TRBJ1-5 and V is TRBV28; D is possibly TRBD1 (5 bases). This CDR3 region has 15 residues. Trimming removed 3 bases at V and 4 bases at J, with 13 bases between. Germline V CDR1 and CDR2: MDHEN, SYDVKM. The CDR3 sequence: CASSLAGYGNQPQHF. DNA of the CDR3: TGTGCCAGCAGTTTGGCAGGGTATGGGAATCAGCCCCAGCATTTT.

V and J are TRBV7-9 and TRBJ2-1; D unresolved. CDR3 size: 11 residues. V lost 1 base and J lost 7, with 2 bases in between. Germline CDR1 is SEHNR and CDR2 is FQNEAQ (reference sequence). The CDR3 DNA sequence: TGTGCCAGCAGCTTAGGGAATGAGCAGTTCTTC. Its protein is CASSLGNEQFF.

The chain has TRBV5-8 and TRBJ2-7, with 8 bases aligning to TRBD1. Germline CDR1 is SGHTS and CDR2 is YDEGEE. The trim removed 2 bases at V and 5 bases at J, leaving 9 bases unmatched. The length of the CDR3 is 15 residues. The CDR3 region has the DNA TGTGCCAGCAGCTTAGGCACGGCAGGGGGCAACGAGCAGTACTTC. This codes for CASSLGTAGGNEQYF. Full variable domain (outside the CDR3, taken from reference TRBV5-8 and TRBJ2-7): EAGVTQSPTHLIKTRGQQATLRCSPISGHTSVYWYQQALGLGLQFLLWYDEGEERNRGNFPPRFSGRQFPNYSSELNVNALELEDSALYLCASSLGTAGGNEQYFGPGTRLTVT.

V gene TRBV7-3 combines with J gene TRBJ2-3; TRBD2 is a possible D gene (6 bases). This CDR3 has 14 residues. From germline, CDR1 is SGHTA and CDR2 FQGTGA. V lost 5 bases, J lost 6 bases, and 15 bases lay in between. The CDR3 reads CASSQGTYGDTQYF. The CDR3 DNA is TGTGCCAGCAGCCAAGGGACTTACGGGGATACGCAGTATTTT. Full variable domain (remainder filled in from reference TRBV7-3 and TRBJ2-3): GAGVSQTPSNKVTEKGKYVELRCDPISGHTALYWYRQSLGQGPEFLIYFQGTGAADDSGLPNDRFFAVRPEGSVSTLKIQRTERGDSAVYLCASSQGTYGDTQYFGPGTRLTVL.

The V and J genes are TRBV6-2 or TRBV6-3 and TRBJ1-1; 10 bases are shared with TRBD1. Losses at the gene ends were 4 bases for V and 1 base for J; bases not matched to a gene: 6. CDR1 and CDR2 (germline): MNHEY, SVGEGT. This CDR3 spans 16 amino acids. The CDR3 DNA reads as TGTGCCAGCAGTTTCGACAGGGGGCCAAAGAACACTGAAGCTTTCTTT. Amino acid sequence: CASSFDRGPKNTEAFF.

Here the CDR3 reads CASSYTGGGYGYTF. The CDR3 DNA is TGTGCCAGCAGCTATACAGGGGGTGGCTATGGCTACACCTTC. The V call is TRBV6-5, the J call TRBJ1-2; 8 bases align to TRBD1. Looked up from germline, CDR1 is MNHEY and CDR2 is SVGAGI. The junction had 7 bases not matched to a gene; V was cut back by 6 bases and J by 4 bases. The CDR3 has 14 amino acids.

V is TRBV3-1 (or the pseudogene TRBV3-2) and J is TRBJ2-7, with 8 bases fitting TRBD1. Per germline, CDR1 LGHDT and CDR2 YNNKEL (reference sequence). The J segment lost 3 bases and the V segment lost 4 bases, leaving 8 bases of the junction unmatched. The CDR3 length is 15 residues. The CDR3 sequence is CASSPLGQEIYEQYF. DNA of the CDR3: TGTGCCAGCAGCCCCCTGGGACAGGAGATCTACGAGCAGTACTTC.

The genes are TRBV12-3 or TRBV12-4 and TRBJ1-1, with D unresolved. CDR3 length: 12 residues. Trimming pared 6 bases from V and 13 bases from J, leaving 18 bases between. The CDR3, as DNA: TGTGCCAGCAGCCCCGGGGTGGGTAAGGGTTTCTTT. Its translation is CASSPGVGKGFF.

V and J are TRBV12-3 or TRBV12-4 and TRBJ1-1; no reliable D call. The CDR3 is made up of 13 amino acids. V dropped 3 bases and J dropped 1 base, with 6 bases sitting between them. The CDR3, as DNA: TGTGCCAGCAGTTTCCCCACGAACACTGAAGCTTTCTTT. Translating it yields CASSFPTNTEAFF.

The chain uses TRBV21-1 and TRBJ1-1. TRBV21-1 constitutes a pseudogene. This CDR3 contains 17 residues. CDR3 region: CASSYPGRTRGNTEAFF. As DNA, the CDR3 is TGTGCCAGCAGCTATCCGGGACGCACAAGAGGGAACACTGAAGCTTTCTTT.

This clone has just one count. CDR3: CASSPSGQGYEQYF. Here the CDR3 DNA reads TGTGCCAGCAGTCCTTCGGGACAGGGCTACGAGCAGTACTTC. V usage is TRBV7-3 and J usage is TRBJ2-7, with 9 bases identical to TRBD1. The V and J ends lost 6 bases and 3 bases, in that order; junction bases with no gene match: 6. This CDR3 is built from 14 residues. Looked up from germline, CDR1 is SGHTA and CDR2 is FQGTGA.

The chain couples TRBV6-2 or TRBV6-3 to TRBJ1-4; perhaps TRBD1 as D (5 bases). The CDR3 length is 14 residues. CDR1 is MNHEY, CDR2 SVGEGT, per germline. V lost 4 bases and J lost 2, with 8 bases in between. The CDR3 bases are TGTGCCAGCAGTTTGGGGGGGACTAATGAAAAACTGTTTTTT. Protein sequence: CASSLGGTNEKLFF.

This chain links TRBV2 with TRBJ1-5, with 7 positions matching TRBD1. V was clipped by 0 bases and J by 9 bases; unmatched bases: 8. The CDR3 is 15 residues long. Germline-derived CDR1 and CDR2 are SNHLY and FYNNEI. For the CDR3, the DNA is TGTGCCAGCAGTGAAGCGCTTTTGGCAGGGGGGCCCCAGCATTTT. It translates to CASSEALLAGGPQHF.